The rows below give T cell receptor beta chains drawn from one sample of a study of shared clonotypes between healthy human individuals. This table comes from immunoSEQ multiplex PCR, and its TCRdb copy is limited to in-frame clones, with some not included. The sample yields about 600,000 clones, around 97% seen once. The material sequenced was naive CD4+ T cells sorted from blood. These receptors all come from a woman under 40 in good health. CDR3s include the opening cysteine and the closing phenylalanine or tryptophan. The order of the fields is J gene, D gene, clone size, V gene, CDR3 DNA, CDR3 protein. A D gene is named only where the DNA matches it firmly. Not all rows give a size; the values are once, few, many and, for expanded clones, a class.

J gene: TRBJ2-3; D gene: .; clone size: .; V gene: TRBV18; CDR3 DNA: TGTGCCAGCTCAGTCAGGGTAGCCACAGATACGCAGTATTTT; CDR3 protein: CASSVRVATDTQYF
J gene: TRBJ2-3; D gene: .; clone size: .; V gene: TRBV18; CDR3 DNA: TGTGCCAGCTCTCGGCGGGACACATTCACAGATACGCAGTATTTT; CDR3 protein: CASSRRDTFTDTQYF
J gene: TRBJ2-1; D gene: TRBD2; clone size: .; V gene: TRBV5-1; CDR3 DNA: TGCGCCAGCAGCCCTAGGACTAGCGATCATAGTGAGCAGTTCTTC; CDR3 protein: CASSPRTSDHSEQFF
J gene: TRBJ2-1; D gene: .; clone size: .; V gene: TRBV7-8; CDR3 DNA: TGTGCCAGCAGCTTATTAATCGGGTTAGATGAGCAGTTCTTC; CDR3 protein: CASSLLIGLDEQFF
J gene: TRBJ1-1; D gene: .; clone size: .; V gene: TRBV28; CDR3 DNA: TGTGCCAGCATCCCGCGGAGGAACACTGAAGCTTTCTTT; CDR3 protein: CASIPRRNTEAFF
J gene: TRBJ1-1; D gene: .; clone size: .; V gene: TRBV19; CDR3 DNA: TGTGCCAGTAGTACACAGGAGCAGGTAAAAGCTTTCTTT; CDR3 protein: CASSTQEQVKAFF
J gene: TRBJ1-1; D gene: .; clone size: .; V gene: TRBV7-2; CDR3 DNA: TGTGCCAGCAGCGTGACAGGCATGAACACTGAAGCTTTCTTT; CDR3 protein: CASSVTGMNTEAFF
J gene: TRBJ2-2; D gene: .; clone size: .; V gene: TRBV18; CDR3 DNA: TGTGCCAGCTCACCAGCGGTCGGGAACACCGGGGAGCTGTTTTTT; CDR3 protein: CASSPAVGNTGELFF
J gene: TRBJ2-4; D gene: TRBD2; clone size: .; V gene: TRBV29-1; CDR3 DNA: TGCAGCGCATCCGGGACTAGCGGGAGATCGGAAAACATTCAGTACTTC; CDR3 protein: CSASGTSGRSENIQYF
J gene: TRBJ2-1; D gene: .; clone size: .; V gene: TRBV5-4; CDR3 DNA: TGTGCCAGCAGCTTGGCCGAGGGCAGCGATGAGCAGTTCTTC; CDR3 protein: CASSLAEGSDEQFF
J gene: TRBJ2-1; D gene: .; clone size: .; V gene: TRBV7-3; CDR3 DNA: TGTGCCAGCAGCAGGGGGAGCTCCTACAATGAGCAGTTCTTC; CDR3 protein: CASSRGSSYNEQFF
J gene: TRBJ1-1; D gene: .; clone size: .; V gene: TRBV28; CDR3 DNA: TGTGCCAGCAGTTTGTTCACTGAAGCTTTCTTT; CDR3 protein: CASSLFTEAFF
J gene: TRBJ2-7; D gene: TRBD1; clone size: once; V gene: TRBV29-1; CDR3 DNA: TGCAGCGCAGCAAGGGGGACAGTCGCCGGGTCCTACGAGCAGTACTTC; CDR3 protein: CSAARGTVAGSYEQYF
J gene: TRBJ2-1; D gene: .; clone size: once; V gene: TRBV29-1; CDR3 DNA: TGCAGCGTTGAAGATTGGCACCTCTACAATGAGCAGTTCTTC; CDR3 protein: CSVEDWHLYNEQFF
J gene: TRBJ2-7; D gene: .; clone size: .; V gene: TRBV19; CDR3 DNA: TGTGCCAGTAGTACCCTACGAGACTACGAGCAGTACTTC; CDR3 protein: CASSTLRDYEQYF
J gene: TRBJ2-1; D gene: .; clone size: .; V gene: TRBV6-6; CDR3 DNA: TGTGCCAGCAGTTACGCCAACAATGAGCAGTTCTTC; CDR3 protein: CASSYANNEQFF
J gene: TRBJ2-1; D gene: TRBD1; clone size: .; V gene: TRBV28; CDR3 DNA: TGTGCCAGCAGTTTCCCCACGATCGCAGGGGGCAATGAGCAGTTCTTC; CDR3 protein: CASSFPTIAGGNEQFF
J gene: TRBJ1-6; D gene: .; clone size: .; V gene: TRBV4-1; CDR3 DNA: TGCGCCAGCAGCCAAGCTACAGGGCGGGATTCACCCCTCCACTTT; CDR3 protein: CASSQATGRDSPLHF
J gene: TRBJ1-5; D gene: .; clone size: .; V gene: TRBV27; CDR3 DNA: TGTGCCAGCAGTTCGCAGGCGAACAATCAGCCCCAGCATTTT; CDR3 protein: CASSSQANNQPQHF
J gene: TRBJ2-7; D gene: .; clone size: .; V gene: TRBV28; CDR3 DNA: TGTGCCAGCAGCCCCTGGGGAGGGCAGGGGAGGGGCGAGCAGTACTTC; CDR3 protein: CASSPWGGQGRGEQYF
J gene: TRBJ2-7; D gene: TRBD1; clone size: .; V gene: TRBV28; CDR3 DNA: TGTGCCAGCAGCCCTGACAGGGGGAAGACCTACGAGCAGTACTTC; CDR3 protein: CASSPDRGKTYEQYF
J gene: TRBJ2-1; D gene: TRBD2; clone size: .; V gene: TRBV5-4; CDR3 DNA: TGTGCCAGCAGCTTAACTAGCGGGAGGAATGAGCAGTTCTTC; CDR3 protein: CASSLTSGRNEQFF
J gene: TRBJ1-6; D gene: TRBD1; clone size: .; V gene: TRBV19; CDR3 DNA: TGTGCCAGTAGTATACCGGACAGGGACAGCTCACCCCTCCACTTT; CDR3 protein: CASSIPDRDSSPLHF
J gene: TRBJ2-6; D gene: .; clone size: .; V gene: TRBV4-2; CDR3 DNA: TGTGCCAGCAGCCCGCACCCAGGGTCCGCGGGAGGGGCCAACGTCCTGACTTTC; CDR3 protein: CASSPHPGSAGGANVLTF
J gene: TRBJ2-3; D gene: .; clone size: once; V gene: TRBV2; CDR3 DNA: TGTGCCAGCAGCCTTAATAGCGGACGCTTCACAGATACGCAGTATTTT; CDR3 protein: CASSLNSGRFTDTQYF
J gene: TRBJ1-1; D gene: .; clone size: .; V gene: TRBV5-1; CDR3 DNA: TGCGCCAGCAGCTTGGGACTGAGGGCGCGGGAAAACACTGAAGCTTTCTTT; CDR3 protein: CASSLGLRARENTEAFF